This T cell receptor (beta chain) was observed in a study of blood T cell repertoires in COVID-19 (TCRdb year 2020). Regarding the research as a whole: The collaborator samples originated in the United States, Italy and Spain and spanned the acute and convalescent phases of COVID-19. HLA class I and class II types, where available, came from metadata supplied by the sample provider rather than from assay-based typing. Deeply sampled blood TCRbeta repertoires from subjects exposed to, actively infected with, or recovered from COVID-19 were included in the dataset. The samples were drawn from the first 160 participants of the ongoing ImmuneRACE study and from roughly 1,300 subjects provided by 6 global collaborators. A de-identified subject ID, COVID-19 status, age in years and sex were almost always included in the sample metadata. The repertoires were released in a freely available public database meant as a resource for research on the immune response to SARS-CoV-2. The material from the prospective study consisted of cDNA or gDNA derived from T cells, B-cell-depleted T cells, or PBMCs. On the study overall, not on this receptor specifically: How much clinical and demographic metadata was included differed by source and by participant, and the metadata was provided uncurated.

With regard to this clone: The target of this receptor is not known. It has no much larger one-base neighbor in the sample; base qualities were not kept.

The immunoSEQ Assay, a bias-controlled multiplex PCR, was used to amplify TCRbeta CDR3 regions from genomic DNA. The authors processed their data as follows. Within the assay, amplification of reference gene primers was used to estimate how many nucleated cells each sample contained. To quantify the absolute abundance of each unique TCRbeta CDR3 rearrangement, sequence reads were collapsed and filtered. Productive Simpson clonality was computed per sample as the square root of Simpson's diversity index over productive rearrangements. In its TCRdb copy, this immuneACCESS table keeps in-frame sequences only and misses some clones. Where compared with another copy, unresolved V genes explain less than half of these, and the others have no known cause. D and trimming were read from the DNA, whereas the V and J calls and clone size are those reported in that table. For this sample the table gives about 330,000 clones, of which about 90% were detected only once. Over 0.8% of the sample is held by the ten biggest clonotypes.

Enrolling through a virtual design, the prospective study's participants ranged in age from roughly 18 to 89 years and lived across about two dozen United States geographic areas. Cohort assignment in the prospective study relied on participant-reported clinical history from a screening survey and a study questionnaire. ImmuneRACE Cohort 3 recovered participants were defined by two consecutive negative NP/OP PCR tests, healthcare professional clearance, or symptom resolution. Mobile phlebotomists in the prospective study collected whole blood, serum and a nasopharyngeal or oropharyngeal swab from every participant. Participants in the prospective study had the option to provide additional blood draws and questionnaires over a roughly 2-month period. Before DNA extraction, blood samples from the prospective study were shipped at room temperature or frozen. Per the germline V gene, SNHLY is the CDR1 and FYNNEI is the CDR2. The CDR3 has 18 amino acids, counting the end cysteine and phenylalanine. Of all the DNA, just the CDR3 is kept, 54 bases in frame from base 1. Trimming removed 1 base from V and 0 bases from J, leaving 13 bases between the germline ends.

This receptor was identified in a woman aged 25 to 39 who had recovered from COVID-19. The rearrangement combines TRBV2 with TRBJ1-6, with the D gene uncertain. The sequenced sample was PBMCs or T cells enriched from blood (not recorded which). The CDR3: CASSEGRRSSSYNSPLHF. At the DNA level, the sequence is TGTGCCAGCAGTGAAGGTAGGAGGTCAAGCTCCTATAATTCACCCCTCCACTTT. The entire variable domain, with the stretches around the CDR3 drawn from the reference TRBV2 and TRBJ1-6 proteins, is EPEVTQTPSHQVTQMGQEVILRCVPISNHLYFYWYRQILGQKVEFLVSFYNNEISEKSEIFDDQFSVERPDGSNFTLKIRSTKLEDSAMYFCASSEGRRSSSYNSPLHFGNGTRLTVT.